Below are 6 T cell receptor beta chains sequenced from a single sample in a study of T cells and Merkel cell carcinoma outcomes. The repertoire was sequenced with immunoSEQ multiplex PCR; TCRdb's copy has only in-frame clones and lacks some. This repertoire shows about 15,000 clones, around 86% found once; its top ten account for around 8.3%. Sequencing input: tumor tissue from Merkel cell carcinoma. Receptor source: a human donor with Merkel cell carcinoma.

This chain joins TRBV5-1 and TRBJ2-1, with D perhaps being TRBD1 or TRBD2 (5 bases each). Germline values: CDR1 SGHRS, CDR2 YFSETQ. The CDR3 length is 15 residues. V dropped 5 bases and J dropped 7 bases, with 19 bases sitting between them. In nucleotides, the CDR3 is TGCGCCAGCAGTCCTCCGGGACCTACTGGGAATGAGCAGTTCTTC. Its protein product is CASSPPGPTGNEQFF.

J is TRBJ1-4 and V is TRBV7-9; 8 nucleotides align to TRBD1. Germline V lookup: CDR1 SEHNR, CDR2 FQNEAQ (reference sequence). Trimming took 5 bases from V and 8 from J; bases not matched to a gene: 7. CDR3 size: 14 residues. The CDR3 DNA follows: TGTGCCAGCAGCATTGACAGGGGAGGCGAAAAACTGTTTTTT. This sequence encodes CASSIDRGGEKLFF.

The chain combines TRBV27 with TRBJ2-7; 7 nucleotides line up with TRBD1. J was trimmed by 3 bases and V by 7 bases; bases with no gene match: 12. CDR1 and CDR2 from the germline V gene are MNHEY and SMNVEV (reference sequence). This CDR3 is built from 15 residues. The DNA of the CDR3 is TGTGCCAGCACTCCTAAATGGGACAGCTTCTACGAGCAGTACTTC. It yields the protein CASTPKWDSFYEQYF.

The gene calls are TRBV5-1 and TRBJ2-3, with a tentative D call TRBD2 (6 bases). Germline V gene sequence: CDR1 SGHRS, CDR2 YFSETQ. This CDR3 spans 15 amino acids. Trimming removed 0 bases at V and 3 bases at J, with 11 bases between. Written as DNA, the CDR3 is TGCGCCAGCAGCTTGGCCGCCGCGGGGACAGATACGCAGTATTTT. Protein sequence: CASSLAAAGTDTQYF.

This clone was observed a few times. The chain has TRBV4-1 and TRBJ2-7; 7 bases agree with TRBD1. Germline trimming cut 0 bases from V and 6 bases from J; bases unmatched to any gene: 8. This CDR3 is 15 amino acids long. Germline V gives CDR1 MGHRA, CDR2 YSYEKL. CDR3 amino acids: CASSQERQGVGEQYF. The CDR3 coding sequence is TGCGCCAGCAGCCAAGAACGGCAGGGGGTAGGCGAGCAGTACTTC.

The chain carries TRBV5-4 and TRBJ2-5, with TRBD2 matching over 7 bases. From germline, CDR1 is SGHNT and CDR2 YYREEE (reference sequence). There are 13 residues in the CDR3. V was pared by 4 bases and J by 5 bases, with 5 bases of the junction left unmatched. As DNA, the CDR3 is TGTGCCAGCAGCCTCCGGACTAGTGAGACCCAGTACTTC. It yields the protein CASSLRTSETQYF. Full variable domain (missing parts from reference TRBV5-4 and TRBJ2-5): ETGVTQSPTHLIKTRGQQVTLRCSSQSGHNTVSWYQQALGQGPQFIFQYYREEENGRGNFPPRFSGLQFPNYSSELNVNALELDDSALYLCASSLRTSETQYFGPGTRLLVL.